Included here is one TCR beta chain sequence, with context. Its antigen is currently unknown. Specified time point: patch test 1, 2 weeks after DPC sensitization. Treatment in this sample: therapeutic diphenylcyclopropenone sensitization with weekly scalp DPC. Attachment of unique molecular identifiers to individual cDNA molecules was performed in the library. In TCRdb, the RACE reads were re-called with MiXCR into one record per CDR3 protein. The table has under 200,000 distinct CDR3 sequences, about 14% seen once. The data are from a study of human T cells and chemical hapten exposure. Study information: Alopecia areata, totalis or universalis affected patients who were mostly female.

Whole-study results and caveats: The number of TCRs over 1 in 1000 frequency stayed unchanged after DPC.

V dropped 0 bases and J dropped 2; count of bases not matched to a gene: 8. The germline V gene encodes CDR1 KGHSH and CDR2 LQKENI. CDR3 length equals 19 residues. This chain links TRBV18 with TRBJ2-1, with 12 bases matching TRBD2. This specimen was whole blood, taken in connection with sensitization to the hapten diphenylcyclopropenone (DPC). The receptor's source is a woman aged 30 to 39 with alopecia areata. Some clones in this sample may be carry-over from other donors' samples. CDR3 sequence (DNA): TGTGCCAGCTCACCACCCGTTGGGGGACTAGCGGGTACCTACAATGAGCAGTTCTTC. Encoded protein: CASSPPVGGLAGTYNEQFF.